This TCR beta chain came from a study of shared clonotypes between healthy human individuals. Turning to the study itself: The donors, a couple of women and three men, were aged 18 to 49. Whole-study findings and limits: Sampling included only blood; tissue repertoires likely differ.

TCRdb keeps only in-frame clones here, not all; method: immunoSEQ multiplex PCR. The sample includes over a million clones, 95% to 97% of them seen just once. Turning to this clone: The antigen is not known.

Germline V gene lookup returns CDR1 SGHNT and CDR2 YYREEE (reference sequence). CDR3 length equals 17 residues. The germline V and J ends were trimmed by 4 bases and 1 base, with 19 bases remaining between them. V and J are TRBV5-4 and TRBJ2-3; D not resolved. The receptor was derived from a man between 25 and 39 years old in good health. Sequencing was performed on naive CD4+ T cells sorted from blood. The subset denotes: CD45RA+ positively selected. Here the CDR3 reads CASSPTWTDIGTDTQYF. The CDR3, as DNA: TGTGCCAGCAGCCCTACCTGGACGGATATCGGCACAGATACGCAGTATTTT.